The 15 T cell receptor beta chains below all came from one sample that was sequenced in a study of regulatory T cells in long-lasting Graves disease. Time point specified: newly diagnosed GD, antithyroid drugs for less than 3 months. Researchers made the TCR library from RNA that was extracted from PBMCs. Researchers made TCR beta libraries by using iRepertoire HTBI primers and running Arm-PCR on CDR3 regions. Using its own MiXCR run on the multiplex PCR reads, TCRdb lists one record per CDR3 protein. The profile shows hundreds of thousands of distinct CDR3 sequences, over 15% of them singletons. These records were also assigned to another study, of T cells in Graves' hyperthyroidism and ophthalmopathy.

The sequenced sample was peripheral blood mononuclear cells (PBMCs), obtained at new diagnosis, from a patient treated with antithyroid drugs. These receptors were collected from a woman younger than 45 with Graves disease.

This clonotype has at least ten counts. This sequence joins TRBV28 and TRBJ2-2; 8 positions agree with TRBD2. Germline assignment: CDR1 MDHEN and CDR2 SYDVKM. The CDR3 runs 19 residues. V trimming: 2 bases; J trimming: 6 bases; junction bases outside the gene matches: 17. This chain's CDR3 is CASSLEVSPSGPPPGELFF. CDR3 DNA sequence: TGTGCCAGCAGTTTAGAGGTCTCGCCTAGCGGGCCGCCCCCCGGGGAGCTGTTTTTT. Variable domain in full (rest from reference TRBV28 and TRBJ2-2): DVKVTQSSRYLVKRTGEKVFLECVQDMDHENMFWYRQDPGLGLRLIYFSYDVKMKEKGDIPEGYSVSREKKERFSLILESASTNQTSMYLCASSLEVSPSGPPPGELFFGEGSRLTVL.

This clonotype was seen at least ten times. V usage is TRBV4-1 and J usage is TRBJ2-7; TRBD2 matches 10 bases. The germline CDR1 and CDR2 sequences are MGHRA and YSYEKL. The CDR3 runs 18 residues. With 0 bases clipped from V and 2 bases from J, the junction kept 10 bases outside the gene matches. The CDR3 region has the DNA TGCGCCAGCAGCCAAGATATGGCTAGCGGGAGCGTTACCTACGAGCAGTACTTC. Translating it yields CASSQDMASGSVTYEQYF.

In the case of this clonotype: This may arise from a read error, as a much more abundant clone is one base away. The chain carries TRBV6-2 or TRBV6-3 and TRBJ2-1, with 7 bases identical to TRBD2. V shed 5 bases and J 0 bases; nucleotides not matched to a gene: 10. Per germline, CDR1 MNHEY and CDR2 SVGEGT. The CDR3 runs to 17 residues. The CDR3 DNA is TGTGCCAGCAGTGACTTCGTGCGGGGGAGCTCCTACAATGAGCAGTTCTTC. The encoded protein is CASSDFVRGSSYNEQFF.

This clonotype was recorded many times. The chain carries TRBV29-1 and TRBJ2-4, with 7 bases matching TRBD2. Trimming removed 7 bases from V and 9 bases from J; junction bases left unmatched: 18. Germline CDR1 is SQVTM and CDR2 is ANQGSEA. The CDR3 covers 15 residues. Here the CDR3 reads CSAEDRENGRIIQYF. CDR3 DNA: TGCAGCGCGGAGGACCGGGAGAACGGGAGGATCATTCAGTACTTC.

This clonotype came up a few times. The chain joins TRBV18 to TRBJ2-2; 8 nucleotides match TRBD1. J was trimmed by 4 bases and V by 6 bases; bases with no gene match: 7. CDR3 length equals 15 residues. The germline CDR1 and CDR2 sequences are KGHSH and LQKENI. CDR3 in amino acids: CASSIGQGITGELFF. The CDR3 region has the DNA TGTGCCAGCTCTATTGGACAGGGAATCACCGGGGAGCTGTTTTTT.

In its sample, this clonotype was seen once. This sequence joins TRBV20-1 and TRBJ2-1; TRBD2 might be the D (5 bases). Trimming cost V 2 bases and J 8 bases, with 16 bases left between them. Germline V gene sequence: CDR1 DFQATT, CDR2 SNEGSKA (reference sequence). The CDR3 is 14 amino acids. DNA of the CDR3: TGCAGTGCTAGAAGAGCGGCAACGGTGGATGAGCAGTTCTTC. As protein: CSARRAATVDEQFF.

This clonotype was seen repeatedly, ten times or more. This rearrangement joins TRBV6-2 or TRBV6-3 to TRBJ1-1, with 8 bases matching TRBD1. J gave up 5 bases and V 4 bases, and 6 bases lay outside the gene matches. Germline CDR1 is MNHEY and CDR2 is SVGEGT. The CDR3 totals 14 residues. The CDR3: CASSSPGGLTEAFF. The CDR3 DNA reads as TGTGCCAGCAGTTCCCCAGGGGGCCTAACTGAAGCTTTCTTT.

This clonotype showed up many times. V usage is TRBV4-3 and J usage is TRBJ1-5; maybe TRBD1 (5 bases). V lost 0 bases and J 6 bases, leaving 12 bases between the germline ends. CDR3 length equals 15 residues. Germline V gene sequence: CDR1 LGHNA, CDR2 YSLEER. CDR3 residues: CASSQDSQGVQPQHF. The CDR3 DNA reads TGCGCCAGCAGCCAAGATAGCCAGGGCGTTCAGCCCCAGCATTTT.

The V and J genes are TRBV28 and TRBJ1-5; D call uncertain. CDR1 and CDR2 (germline): MDHEN, SYDVKM. CDR3 length: 16 amino acids. V lost 5 bases, J lost 4 bases, and 18 bases lay in between. CDR3 in amino acids: CASSTHPWVWNQPQHF. Here the CDR3 DNA reads TGTGCCAGCAGTACCCACCCCTGGGTCTGGAATCAGCCCCAGCATTTT.

This clonotype was observed at least ten times. The chain recombines TRBV28 with TRBJ1-1; D is uncertain. Germline CDR1 reads MDHEN; CDR2 reads SYDVKM. V lost 3 bases and J lost 6, with 14 bases in between. The CDR3 contains 14 residues. The CDR3 loop reads CASSLYRDMAEAFF. The CDR3 DNA is TGTGCCAGCAGTTTGTACCGGGATATGGCTGAAGCTTTCTTT. The variable domain in full, with the rest retrieved from reference TRBV28 and TRBJ1-1, is DVKVTQSSRYLVKRTGEKVFLECVQDMDHENMFWYRQDPGLGLRLIYFSYDVKMKEKGDIPEGYSVSREKKERFSLILESASTNQTSMYLCASSLYRDMAEAFFGQGTRLTVV.

J is TRBJ1-3 and V is TRBV4-2; 8 nucleotides align to TRBD1. The CDR3 loop spans 15 amino acids. The germline V gene encodes CDR1 LGHNA and CDR2 YNFKEQ. The V segment lost 0 bases and the J segment 2 bases; nucleotides outside the gene matches: 0. The CDR3 here is CASSQEDRAGNTIYF. CDR3 DNA: TGTGCCAGCAGCCAAGAGGACAGGGCTGGAAACACCATATATTTT.

This clonotype showed up just a few times. This chain connects TRBV19 to TRBJ1-2, with a weak D call TRBD1 (6 bases). Between the trimmed V and J ends, which lost 3 bases and 5 bases, there was a span of 22 bases. The CDR3 is 17 residues long. Germline V gene data show CDR1 as LNHDA and CDR2 as SQIVND (reference sequence). The CDR3 here is CASSIITRDTAWYGYTF. Written as DNA, the CDR3 is TGTGCCAGTAGTATCATTACCCGGGACACCGCTTGGTATGGCTACACCTTC.

This clonotype has ten or more counts. The rearrangement uses TRBV30 and TRBJ2-2, with D possibly TRBD2 on 6 matching bases. Germline CDR1 GTSNPN, CDR2 SVGIG (reference sequence). This CDR3 is built from 14 residues. The V end was cut by 5 bases, the J end by 0 bases, with 10 bases between. CDR3 coding DNA: TGTGCCTGGGCCGGGAGACCGAACACCGGGGAGCTGTTTTTT. Protein product: CAWAGRPNTGELFF.

This clonotype was seen a handful of times. A single base separates this from a much larger clone, so it may be a read error. The chain carries TRBV11-2 and TRBJ1-1; maybe TRBD1 (6 bases). Trimming cost V 3 bases and J 0 bases, with 14 bases left between them. CDR1 is SGHAT and CDR2 is FQNNGV in the germline V gene. The CDR3 covers 16 residues. Here the CDR3 DNA reads TGTGCCAGCAGCTTCCTTCCGGGGGCCCTGAACACTGAAGCTTTCTTT. It codes for CASSFLPGALNTEAFF.

The chain has TRBV14 and TRBJ2-7; possibly TRBD1 for D (6 bases). The CDR3 length is 14 residues. Germline values: CDR1 SGHDN, CDR2 FVKESK. The V end was cut by 1 base, the J end by 3 bases, with 10 bases between. The CDR3 loop reads CASSQVRGIYEQYF. The CDR3 nucleotides are TGTGCCAGCAGCCAAGTGAGGGGGATCTACGAGCAGTACTTC.